This is a list of T cell receptor beta chains from one sample in a study of CD8 T cells in Susac syndrome. MiXCR was run by TCRdb on the immunoSEQ multiplex PCR reads, yielding one entry per CDR3 protein. The table shows roughly 100,000 distinct CDR3 sequences, with roughly 94% occurring only once. The sequencing input was CD8+ T cells from PBMCs. The receptors shown here come from a human donor with Susac syndrome. The CDR3 runs from the conserved cysteine through the conserved F or W. The order of the fields is CDR3 DNA, CDR3 protein, clone size, V gene, J gene, D gene. The D gene is left open where the match is weak. Not every row has a clone size; where given, it reads once, few, many or a size class.

TGCAGCGTTGATTCAGGGAACACCGGGGAGCTGTTTTTT,CSVDSGNTGELFF,.,TRBV29-1,TRBJ2-2,.
TGTGCCAGCGGGGTCGGTACCGGGGAGCTGTTTTTT,CASGVGTGELFF,.,TRBV7-9,TRBJ2-2,.
TGTGCCAGCAGCTTAGTGGCTAGCGGGGGGACTAATGAGCAGTTCTTC,CASSLVASGGTNEQFF,.,TRBV11-2,TRBJ2-1,TRBD2
TGCAGCGTCAACGGGGGGACAGGGGGTGAGACCCAGTACTTC,CSVNGGTGGETQYF,.,TRBV29-1,TRBJ2-5,TRBD1
TGTGCCAGCAGCGCCCGGGACGAAGATAATTCACCCCTCCACTTT,CASSARDEDNSPLHF,.,TRBV7-9,TRBJ1-6,.
TGTGCCAGCAGTTGGCTAGCGGGGGGGGACTCGAATGAGCAGTTCTTC,CASSWLAGGDSNEQFF,.,TRBV27,TRBJ2-1,TRBD2
TGTGCCAGCAGTTCACTCGGCGGGACAAGGGAGACCCAGTACTTC,CASSSLGGTRETQYF,.,TRBV27,TRBJ2-5,.
TGTGCCAGCAGGGTACGGGATGGCTACACCTTC,CASRVRDGYTF,.,TRBV9,TRBJ1-2,.
TGTGCCAGCAGCGTACAAGGGGATCGCACCGGGGAGCTGTTTTTT,CASSVQGDRTGELFF,few,TRBV9,TRBJ2-2,.
TGTGCCAGCTCACCCGAGATTCTCTATGGCTACACCTTC,CASSPEILYGYTF,.,TRBV18,TRBJ1-2,.
TGTGCCAGTAGGAGTCTGCTTGGCGGCAATCAGCCCCAGCATTTT,CASRSLLGGNQPQHF,.,TRBV19,TRBJ1-5,.
TGTGCCAGCAGCCACACCCGGGACAGCAATCAGCCCCAGCATTTT,CASSHTRDSNQPQHF,.,TRBV3-1,TRBJ1-5,.
TGTGCCAGCAGTTTAACCCCAGAAGTCAACGAGCAGTACTTC,CASSLTPEVNEQYF,.,TRBV27,TRBJ2-7,.
TGTGCCAGCAGAGATCAGGGGATGAACACTGAAGCTTTCTTT,CASRDQGMNTEAFF,.,TRBV25-1,TRBJ1-1,.
TGTGCCAGCAGCCGGACTAGCGGGGAAGACCAAGAGACCCAGTACTTC,CASSRTSGEDQETQYF,.,TRBV6-2/TRBV6-3,TRBJ2-5,TRBD2
TGCGCCAGTTGGGGGGCGACTGGGGCTGGGGCCAACGTCCTGACTTTC,CASWGATGAGANVLTF,.,TRBV4-1,TRBJ2-6,.
TGTGCCAGCAGTCCCAGGGGTGGAGAGACCCAGTACTTC,CASSPRGGETQYF,.,TRBV12-3/TRBV12-4,TRBJ2-5,.
TGCAGTGCTAGAGATACGTGGACCCAGTACTTC,CSARDTWTQYF,.,TRBV20-1,TRBJ2-5,.
TGTGCTAGTGTCTTATCCGGCAGCTCCTACAATGAGCAGTTCTTC,CASVLSGSSYNEQFF,.,TRBV12-5,TRBJ2-1,.
TGTGCCAGCAGCTTGGTTAGTAGGAACACTGAAGCTTTCTTT,CASSLVSRNTEAFF,.,TRBV7-9,TRBJ1-1,.
TGCGCCAGCAGCTTGGTCACTGGGGAGAACACTGAAGCTTTCTTT,CASSLVTGENTEAFF,.,TRBV5-1,TRBJ1-1,.
TGCAGTGCTAGAGACGGGGCCGGGACTCACTCCTACGAGCAGTACTTC,CSARDGAGTHSYEQYF,.,TRBV20-1,TRBJ2-7,.
TGTGCCAGCAATGGGGGGAGTGAAAAACTGTTTTTT,CASNGGSEKLFF,.,TRBV2,TRBJ1-4,.
TGTGCCAGCAGCTTCGGACTCACAGATACGCAGTATTTT,CASSFGLTDTQYF,.,TRBV11-2,TRBJ2-3,.
TGTGCCATCAGTCCCGGGACAGCCAATCAGCCCCAGCATTTT,CAISPGTANQPQHF,.,TRBV10-3,TRBJ1-5,TRBD1
TGTGCTAGTGGTTTGGGGTTTGGGTCCGACACTGAAGCTTTCTTT,CASGLGFGSDTEAFF,.,TRBV12-5,TRBJ1-1,.
TGCAGCGTTATTACAGGGGGCCCCAATCAGCCCCAGCATTTT,CSVITGGPNQPQHF,.,TRBV29-1,TRBJ1-5,TRBD1
TGCGCCAGCAGCCCTTCCGGGACAGGGGATTCACCCCTCCACTTT,CASSPSGTGDSPLHF,.,TRBV4-1,TRBJ1-6,TRBD1
TGTGCCAGCAAGCGACAGGGGGCCTACGTAGAGCAGTACTTC,CASKRQGAYVEQYF,.,TRBV6-1,TRBJ2-7,TRBD1
TGTGCCAGCAGCAGAACCGGGGTCTCCTACGAGCAGTACTTC,CASSRTGVSYEQYF,once,TRBV7-6,TRBJ2-7,.
TGCGCCAGCAGCTTGGCTGGGACAGGATATGGCTACACCTTC,CASSLAGTGYGYTF,.,TRBV5-1,TRBJ1-2,TRBD1
TGTGCCAGCAGTGCCACCGAGCGGGGGTGGTACAATGAGCAGTTCTTC,CASSATERGWYNEQFF,.,TRBV6-1,TRBJ2-1,TRBD2
TGCGCCAGCAGCCAATTACCAGGAAGCTCCTACGAGCAGTACTTC,CASSQLPGSSYEQYF,.,TRBV4-1,TRBJ2-7,.
TGCAGTGCTTCCCTTTACAATGAGCAGTTCTTC,CSASLYNEQFF,.,TRBV20-1,TRBJ2-1,.
TGCAGTGCTAGAGCCTCGGTGGGCCAGCCCCAGCATTTT,CSARASVGQPQHF,.,TRBV20-1,TRBJ1-5,.
TGTGCCAGCAGCCTTATCTCGACTAGCACAGATACGCAGTATTTT,CASSLISTSTDTQYF,.,TRBV7-8,TRBJ2-3,.
TGCGCCAGCAGTCAATACTTCGAAGACAGAAACAATAGCAATCAGCCCCAGCATTTT,CASSQYFEDRNNSNQPQHF,once,TRBV23-1,TRBJ1-5,.
TGTGCCAGCAGCTCGGGCTTTACAGGGAATGAGCAGTTCTTC,CASSSGFTGNEQFF,.,TRBV7-9,TRBJ2-1,.
TGCAGTGCAAACGATCAGGGGAGCGGTAACTATGGCTACACCTTC,CSANDQGSGNYGYTF,.,TRBV20-1,TRBJ1-2,.
TGCGCCAGCAGCCAAGACAGGGGGAACTATGGCTACACCTTC,CASSQDRGNYGYTF,.,TRBV4-1,TRBJ1-2,TRBD1
TGTGCCAGCAGCTTGCCCCCGGAGCGGGGGGCCTACAATGAGCAGTTCTTC,CASSLPPERGAYNEQFF,.,TRBV7-9,TRBJ2-1,TRBD2
TGTGCCAGCAGTTTAGCCGGGCGGGTGACCCAGTACTTC,CASSLAGRVTQYF,.,TRBV12-3/TRBV12-4,TRBJ2-5,.
TGTGCCACTCAGGACAGGGATCTGAATGAGCAGTTCTTC,CATQDRDLNEQFF,.,TRBV6-6,TRBJ2-1,TRBD1
TGCAGCGCCTCTTCGGGAGGTGAAAAACTGTTTTTT,CSASSGGEKLFF,.,TRBV29-1,TRBJ1-4,.
TGTGCCAGCAGCGTTGGGACAGCGAACACTGAAGCTTTCTTT,CASSVGTANTEAFF,.,TRBV9,TRBJ1-1,TRBD1
TGTGCCAGCAGCTTAGCCGGCGGGGGAAAGAATGGCTACACCTTC,CASSLAGGGKNGYTF,.,TRBV7-9,TRBJ1-2,.
TGTGCGACGAGTATGAACACTGAAGCTTTCTTT,CATSMNTEAFF,once,TRBV19,TRBJ1-1,.
TGTGCCAGCAGCCAAGATCCGGGGGGCGGCGGCTACACCTTC,CASSQDPGGGGYTF,.,TRBV3-1,TRBJ1-2,.
TGCAGCGTCCCCCTGATGAGCGGCTACACCTTC,CSVPLMSGYTF,.,TRBV29-1,TRBJ1-2,.
TGCAGTGTCTCGTGGGCCGGGGAGCTGTTTTTT,CSVSWAGELFF,.,TRBV20-1,TRBJ2-2,.
TGTGCCAGCAGCTTAAGGGCCTACGAGCAGTACTTC,CASSLRAYEQYF,.,TRBV7-7,TRBJ2-7,.
TGCAGCGTTACTACAGGGTTCGAGCAGTTCTTC,CSVTTGFEQFF,.,TRBV29-1,TRBJ2-1,.
TGCGCCAGCAGTTACGAAAGGACAGGGGCGGCAGAGACCCAGTACTTC,CASSYERTGAAETQYF,.,TRBV5-1,TRBJ2-5,TRBD1
TGTGCCAGCAGGAGCGGGGCAGGGCAGTTCTTC,CASRSGAGQFF,once,TRBV6-1,TRBJ2-1,TRBD2
TGTGCCAGCAGCCCGGGGACAGCCATGCATCAGCCCCAGCATTTT,CASSPGTAMHQPQHF,.,TRBV9,TRBJ1-5,TRBD1
TGTGCCACCAGTGACCCGGGAGGCCGAGGGACAGATACGCAGTATTTT,CATSDPGGRGTDTQYF,.,TRBV24-1,TRBJ2-3,TRBD2
TGTGCCAGCAGTCAAAGGGTCTACGAGCAGTACTTC,CASSQRVYEQYF,.,TRBV12-3/TRBV12-4,TRBJ2-7,.
TGTGCCAGCAGCGTAGCGACAGGGGCCACTAACTATGGCTACACCTTC,CASSVATGATNYGYTF,.,TRBV9,TRBJ1-2,TRBD1
TGTGCCAGCAGTTCCGGACCTGACGAGCAGTACTTC,CASSSGPDEQYF,few,TRBV12-3/TRBV12-4,TRBJ2-7,.
TGCGCCAGCAGCCAACGACAGGTCGGGTATCAGTTCTTC,CASSQRQVGYQFF,.,TRBV4-1,TRBJ2-1,.